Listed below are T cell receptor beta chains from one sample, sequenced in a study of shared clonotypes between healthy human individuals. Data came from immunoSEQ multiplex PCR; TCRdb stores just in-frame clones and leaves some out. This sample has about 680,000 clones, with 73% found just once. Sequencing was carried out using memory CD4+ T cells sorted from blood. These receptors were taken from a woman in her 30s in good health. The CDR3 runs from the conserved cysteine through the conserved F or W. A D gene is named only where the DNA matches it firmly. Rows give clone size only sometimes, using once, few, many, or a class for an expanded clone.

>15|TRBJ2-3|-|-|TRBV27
TGTGCCAGCAGGCCCCACGGGGCTAGCACAGATACGCAGTATTTT
CASRPHGASTDTQYF
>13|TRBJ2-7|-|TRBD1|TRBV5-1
TGCGCCAGCAGACGACAGGGCCGCTACGAGCAGTACTTC
CASRRQGRYEQYF
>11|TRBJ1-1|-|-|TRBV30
TGTGCCTGGAGCTTTCGGGTCGAAGCTTTCTTT
CAWSFRVEAFF
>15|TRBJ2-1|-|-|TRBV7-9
TGTGCCAGCAGCAAAGGGGAAAGCGCCTACAATGAGCAGTTCTTC
CASSKGESAYNEQFF
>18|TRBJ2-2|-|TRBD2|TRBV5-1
TGCGCCAGCAGCTTGGGACTAGCGCCGAAGGGGAGGACCGGGGAGCTGTTTTTT
CASSLGLAPKGRTGELFF
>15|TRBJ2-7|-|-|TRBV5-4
TGTGCCAGCAGCTTGGACATGACAGGCTCGGGCGAGCAGTACTTC
CASSLDMTGSGEQYF
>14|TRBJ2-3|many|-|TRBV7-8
TGTGCCAGCAGCCACGCCGGGACTCCAGATACGCAGTATTTT
CASSHAGTPDTQYF
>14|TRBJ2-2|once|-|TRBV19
TGTGCCAGTAGTAGGTCCATGAACACCGGGGAGCTGTTTTTT
CASSRSMNTGELFF
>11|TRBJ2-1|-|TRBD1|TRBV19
TGTGCCAGTAGTATAAGGGACAGGGTGTTCTTC
CASSIRDRVFF
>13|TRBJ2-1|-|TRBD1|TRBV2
TGTGCCAGCAGGAGGGACAGGGATAATGAGCAGTTCTTC
CASRRDRDNEQFF
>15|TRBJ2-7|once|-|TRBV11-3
TGTGCCAGCAGCTTAGCTAGCGAGAACACCCACGAGCAGTACTTC
CASSLASENTHEQYF
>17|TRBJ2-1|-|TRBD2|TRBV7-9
TGTGCCAGCAGCTTAGCCTGGACTAGCGGGACCTACAATGAGCAGTTCTTC
CASSLAWTSGTYNEQFF
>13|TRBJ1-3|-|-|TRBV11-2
TGTGCCAGCAGCTTAGGCCCTGGAAACACCATATATTTT
CASSLGPGNTIYF
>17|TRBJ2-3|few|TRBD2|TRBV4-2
TGTGCCAGCACCCCGGGAGGGGCGGAGTATTCCACAGATACGCAGTATTTT
CASTPGGAEYSTDTQYF
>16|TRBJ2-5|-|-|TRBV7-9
TGTGCCAGCAGCTTAGCGGGGGGACACCGCCAAGAGACCCAGTACTTC
CASSLAGGHRQETQYF
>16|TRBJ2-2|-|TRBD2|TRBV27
TGTGCCAGCAGTTTTTCCCTGACTAGCGGGAGCGGGGAGCTGTTTTTT
CASSFSLTSGSGELFF
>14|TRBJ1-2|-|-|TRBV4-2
TGTGCCAGCAGCACGGGGGGCAGGGAAGATGGCTACACCTTC
CASSTGGREDGYTF
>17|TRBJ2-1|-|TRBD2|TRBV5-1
TGCGCCAGCAGCGGACGGAACCCGGGACTAGCGATAAATGAGCAGTTCTTC
CASSGRNPGLAINEQFF
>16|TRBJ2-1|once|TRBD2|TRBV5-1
TGCGCCAGCAGCCCCCTAGCGGGAGGGGGGTACAATGAGCAGTTCTTC
CASSPLAGGGYNEQFF
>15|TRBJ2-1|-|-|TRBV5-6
TGTGCCAGCAGCCAACAGGGACTACGCCTCAATGAGCAGTTCTTC
CASSQQGLRLNEQFF